One and the same sample provided the 16 T cell receptor beta chains below, sequenced in a study of T-cell memory formation after mild COVID-19. TCRdb called the 5' RACE reads again in MiXCR, with one record for every CDR3 protein. Here the sample spans 350,000 to 450,000 distinct CDR3 sequences, 15% to 20% being singletons. Sequencing used PBMCs or a T cell subset sorted from them (not recorded which). All receptors derive from an adult woman who had mild COVID-19 (a few samples of this study predate the infection). Cell type and time point are not known.

This chain uses TRBV6-5 with TRBJ2-3, with 7 bases matching TRBD2. Germline assignment: CDR1 MNHEY and CDR2 SVGAGI. V trimming: 9 bases; J trimming: 0 bases; junction bases outside the gene matches: 9. There are 15 residues in the CDR3. The CDR3: CASTGTTSSTDTQYF. The CDR3 DNA follows: TGTGCCAGTACCGGGACTACTTCTAGCACAGATACGCAGTATTTT.

This clonotype was detected a few times. The chain couples TRBV18 to TRBJ2-5, with 8 bases aligning to TRBD1. The trim removed 4 bases at V and 5 bases at J, leaving 6 bases unmatched. Germline V lookup: CDR1 KGHSH, CDR2 LQKENI. This CDR3 region has 14 residues. The CDR3 loop is CASSHRGEMETQYF. The CDR3 region has the DNA TGTGCCAGCTCACACAGGGGGGAGATGGAGACCCAGTACTTC.

This chain uses TRBV12-3 or TRBV12-4 with TRBJ1-6; D not resolved. V lost 3 bases, J lost 0 bases, and 18 bases lay in between. The CDR3 sequence is 19 residues long. CDR3: CASSFSGIGKGSYNSPLHF. The CDR3 nucleotides read TGTGCCAGCAGTTTTTCGGGGATCGGAAAAGGCTCCTATAATTCACCCCTCCACTTT.

At least ten counts were recorded for this clonotype. The rearrangement joins TRBV5-1 to TRBJ2-5; 8 bases map to TRBD1. The ends lost 1 base at V and 3 bases at J; junction bases unmatched: 14. The germline gives CDR1 SGHRS, CDR2 YFSETQ. The CDR3 length is 18 residues. The DNA for the CDR3 is TGCGCCAGCAGCTTGAATCCGTTAGGGACAGGAAGGAAAGAGACCCAGTACTTC. This codes for CASSLNPLGTGRKETQYF. Full variable domain (remainder filled in from reference TRBV5-1 and TRBJ2-5): KAGVTQTPRYLIKTRGQQVTLSCSPISGHRSVSWYQQTPGQGLQFLFEYFSETQRNKGNFPGRFSGRQFSNSRSEMNVSTLELGDSALYLCASSLNPLGTGRKETQYFGPGTRLLVL.

V is TRBV20-1 and J is TRBJ2-7; 9 bases are a match to TRBD1. CDR3 size: 16 residues. With V trimmed by 5 bases and J by 6 bases, 17 bases remained unmatched. Germline V gene sequence: CDR1 DFQATT, CDR2 SNEGSKA (reference sequence). Here the CDR3 reads CSAAPLTGGIVGEQYF. The CDR3 region has the DNA TGCAGTGCTGCCCCCCTCACAGGGGGCATCGTGGGCGAGCAGTACTTC.

The chain has TRBV12-3 or TRBV12-4 and TRBJ2-3; 11 bases line up with TRBD2. The V gene end was trimmed by 5 bases and the J gene end by 4 bases; junction bases not matched to a gene: 5. The CDR3 runs to 15 residues. The DNA for the CDR3 is TGTGCCAGCAGTAATAGCGGGAGGGCCTCAGATACGCAGTATTTT. Its protein product is CASSNSGRASDTQYF.

This clonotype was counted between two and nine times. V is TRBV4-2 and J is TRBJ1-1; D perhaps matches TRBD1 (6 bases). Germline V gene lookup returns CDR1 LGHNA and CDR2 YNFKEQ. The CDR3 spans 18 residues. V lost 1 base and J lost 0, with 18 bases in between. CDR3 sequence: CASSQVPPYRDMNTEAFF. Here the CDR3 DNA reads TGTGCCAGCAGCCAAGTTCCCCCATACAGGGACATGAACACTGAAGCTTTCTTT.

The chain combines TRBV20-1 with TRBJ1-2, with unresolved D. V was shortened by 1 base and J by 7 bases, with 19 bases between the two germline ends. The length of the CDR3 is 15 residues. CDR1 and CDR2 (germline): DFQATT, SNEGSKA (reference sequence). CDR3 DNA: TGCAGTGCTAGAGGCCCGGGGAGAAAGACTGCTGGCTACACCTTC. Amino acid sequence: CSARGPGRKTAGYTF.

The chain is built from TRBV29-1 and TRBJ1-2; D uncertain. CDR1 is SQVTM and CDR2 is ANQGSEA in the germline V gene. V lost 5 bases and J 4 bases, leaving 8 bases between the germline ends. There are 11 residues in the CDR3. This chain's CDR3 is CSVPKSYGYTF. The CDR3 DNA follows: TGCAGCGTTCCAAAGAGCTATGGCTACACCTTC.

The chain links TRBV7-9 to TRBJ1-1, with D possibly TRBD1 on 5 matching bases. CDR3 length: 14 amino acids. V dropped 5 bases and J dropped 3 bases, with 13 bases sitting between them. The germline gives CDR1 SEHNR, CDR2 FQNEAQ (reference sequence). The CDR3 region is CASSPGFVDTEAFF. The CDR3, as DNA: TGTGCCAGCAGCCCAGGGTTCGTGGACACTGAAGCTTTCTTT.

The chain has TRBV7-9 and TRBJ2-3; 8 nucleotides align to TRBD1. V trimming: 5 bases; J trimming: 5 bases; junction bases outside the gene matches: 9. Per the germline V gene, CDR1 is SEHNR and CDR2 is FQNEAQ (reference sequence). The CDR3 length is 15 residues. CDR3 nucleotide sequence: TGTGCCAGCAGCGACCGGACAGGGACGGTAGATACGCAGTATTTT. As protein: CASSDRTGTVDTQYF.

The chain employs TRBV11-2 and TRBJ1-2, with no clear D. CDR3 size: 14 residues. V lost 3 bases, J lost 1 base, and 9 bases lay in between. Germline V gene lookup returns CDR1 SGHAT and CDR2 FQNNGV. DNA for the CDR3: TGTGCCAGCAGCTTGGGGTCGTATAACTATGGCTACACCTTC. Translated, it gives CASSLGSYNYGYTF.

The chain recombines TRBV7-8 with TRBJ2-1; 9 positions match TRBD2. Germline V gives CDR1 SGHVS, CDR2 FQNEAQ. This CDR3 is 16 amino acids long. The V segment lost 5 bases and the J segment 7 bases; nucleotides outside the gene matches: 12. This CDR3 reads CASSPLHGSGRNEQFF. The CDR3 coding sequence is TGTGCCAGCAGCCCGTTACATGGGAGCGGGAGGAATGAGCAGTTCTTC.

The chain joins TRBV3-1 to TRBJ2-7, with 8 bases aligning to TRBD2. Germline loops: CDR1 LGHDT, CDR2 YNNKEL (reference sequence). The trim removed 3 bases at V and 2 bases at J, leaving 6 bases unmatched. This CDR3 is built from 15 residues. Here the CDR3 reads CASSHDRRGAYEQYF. CDR3 bases: TGTGCCAGCAGCCACGACCGGCGGGGGGCCTACGAGCAGTACTTC.

This clonotype occurred a few times. V is TRBV15 and J is TRBJ1-5; D unclear. Germline CDR1 and CDR2: LNHNV and YYDKDF (reference sequence). The CDR3 runs 17 residues. The V end was cut by 3 bases, the J end by 0 bases, with 15 bases between. The CDR3 is CATSRGWGSHSNQPQHF. The DNA for the CDR3 is TGTGCCACCAGCAGGGGTTGGGGTTCGCATAGCAATCAGCCCCAGCATTTT.

This clonotype was seen a single time. V gene TRBV2 combines with J gene TRBJ2-7; D unclear. The CDR3 runs 12 residues. Trimming took 4 bases from V and 2 from J, leaving 6 bases between them. CDR1 is SNHLY and CDR2 is FYNNEI in the germline V gene. The CDR3 sequence: CASSGQTYEQYF. The CDR3, as DNA: TGTGCCAGCAGTGGGCAGACCTACGAGCAGTACTTC. The variable domain in full, with the rest retrieved from reference TRBV2 and TRBJ2-7, is EPEVTQTPSHQVTQMGQEVILRCVPISNHLYFYWYRQILGQKVEFLVSFYNNEISEKSEIFDDQFSVERPDGSNFTLKIRSTKLEDSAMYFCASSGQTYEQYFGPGTRLTVT.